The 23 T cell receptor beta chains below all came from one sample that was sequenced in a study of blood T cell repertoires in COVID-19. Libraries were prepared by immunoSEQ multiplex PCR; TCRdb keeps only in-frame clonotypes and omits some of them. This table holds about 380,000 clones, 87% found once. Sequenced sample: PBMCs or T cells enriched from blood (not recorded which). Receptors originate from a woman between 25 and 40 years old who had recovered from COVID-19.

With regard to this clone: The junction differs from germline at one of its ends, possibly a read error. The chain has TRBV7-9 and TRBJ2-5; 7 bases align to TRBD1. The germline gives CDR1 SEHNR, CDR2 FQNEAQ (reference sequence). This CDR3 comprises 10 residues. The CDR3 DNA is TGTGCCAGCAGTGGACAGGAAAGCAACTTC. It encodes CASSGQESNF.

Comments on this clone: Other DNA sequences within the sample encode an identical CDR3. The V call is TRBV30, the J call TRBJ1-5; 9 bases line up with TRBD1. CDR1 and CDR2 from the germline V gene are GTSNPN and SVGIG (reference sequence). Losses at the gene ends were 5 bases for V and 0 bases for J; bases not matched to a gene: 5. The CDR3 has 15 residues. The CDR3 loop reads CAWSGTGSSNQPQHF. The CDR3 nucleotides read TGTGCCTGGTCCGGGACAGGGAGTAGCAATCAGCCCCAGCATTTT.

The chain combines TRBV10-2 with TRBJ1-6; possible D gene TRBD1, 6 bases. Looked up from germline, CDR1 is WSHSY and CDR2 is SAAADI. The CDR3 totals 15 residues. The V and J ends lost 4 bases and 7 bases respectively, with 14 bases between them. The CDR3 reads CASSGGGRVNSPLHF. The CDR3 DNA sequence: TGCGCCAGCAGTGGGGGGGGCAGGGTGAATTCACCCCTCCACTTT.

The chain is built from TRBV5-1 and TRBJ2-5, with D maybe TRBD2 (5 bases). This CDR3 has 15 residues. Germline assignment: CDR1 SGHRS and CDR2 YFSETQ. V gave up 7 bases and J gave up 0 bases, with 16 bases separating them. The CDR3 spells CASSLRGINQETQYF. The CDR3 nucleotides are TGCGCCAGCTCCCTTCGGGGAATCAACCAAGAGACCCAGTACTTC.

The V and J genes are TRBV19 and TRBJ1-2; 9 bases line up with TRBD1. In germline, CDR1 is LNHDA, CDR2 SQIVND (reference sequence). The CDR3 consists of 17 residues. The V segment lost 2 bases and the J segment 0 bases; nucleotides outside the gene matches: 7. The CDR3 bases are TGTGCCAGTAGTATAAGTCCGGGACAGGGTACTAACTATGGCTACACCTTC. Translation gives CASSISPGQGTNYGYTF.

This chain links TRBV5-1 with TRBJ1-6; TRBD1 is a possible D gene (5 bases). CDR3 length: 16 amino acids. The V gene's germline CDR1 is SGHRS and CDR2 YFSETQ. V gave up 0 bases and J gave up 5 bases, with 12 bases separating them. Here the CDR3 DNA reads TGCGCCAGCAGCTTGGAGGCGGGGGGGAATAATTCACCCCTCCACTTT. Encoded protein: CASSLEAGGNNSPLHF.

The J gene is TRBJ2-1, the V gene TRBV4-1; no definite D call. This CDR3 region has 14 residues. Germline CDR1 reads MGHRA; CDR2 reads YSYEKL. Deletions cut 1 base from V and 0 bases from J, with 4 bases between. The chain's CDR3 is CASSQAGSYNEQFF. The CDR3 DNA is TGCGCCAGCAGCCAAGCGGGCTCCTACAATGAGCAGTTCTTC.

The chain couples TRBV7-9 to TRBJ1-5, with D perhaps TRBD1 (5 bases). CDR3 length: 14 amino acids. The V gene lost 6 bases and the J gene lost 4 bases, with 13 bases spanning the gap. Germline V gene lookup returns CDR1 SEHNR and CDR2 FQNEAQ (reference sequence). CDR3 DNA: TGTGCCAGCAGTCCTGCGGGGGTAAATCAGCCCCAGCATTTT. It encodes CASSPAGVNQPQHF.

CDR3 sequence (DNA): TGTGCCACGACATTAAGCGGGAGCTCCTACAATGAGCAGTTCTTC. Encoded protein: CATTLSGSSYNEQFF. The V gene is TRBV6-5, the J gene TRBJ2-1; 8 nucleotides line up with TRBD2. Per germline, CDR1 MNHEY and CDR2 SVGAGI. The J segment lost 0 bases and the V segment lost 10 bases, leaving 8 bases of the junction unmatched. CDR3 length: 15 residues.

CDR3 nucleotide sequence: TGCAGTGCTAGTAGACATAGCGGGAGATACAATGAGCAGTTCTTC. Translating gives CSASRHSGRYNEQFF. The chain is built from TRBV20-1 and TRBJ2-1; 9 bases are a match to TRBD2. The CDR3 spans 15 residues. Looked up from germline, CDR1 is DFQATT and CDR2 is SNEGSKA (reference sequence). V shed 3 bases and J 4 bases; nucleotides not matched to a gene: 7.

The CDR3 loop reads CASSYLGPIYNEQFF. Written as DNA, the CDR3 is TGTGCCAGCAGTTACTTGGGGCCAATCTACAATGAGCAGTTCTTC. The genes are TRBV6-5 and TRBJ2-1; a possible D gene is TRBD1 (5 bases). The CDR3 sequence is 15 residues long. The germline CDR1 and CDR2 sequences are MNHEY and SVGAGI. Deletions cut 1 base from V and 3 bases from J, with 10 bases between.

The chain is built from TRBV7-8 and TRBJ1-1, with 7 bases lining up with TRBD1. The CDR3 is 16 amino acids. The trim removed 3 bases at V and 0 bases at J, leaving 7 bases unmatched. Germline V gene lookup returns CDR1 SGHVS and CDR2 FQNEAQ. The CDR3: CASSFPRTGMNTEAFF. Written as DNA, the CDR3 is TGTGCCAGCAGCTTCCCCCGGACAGGTATGAACACTGAAGCTTTCTTT.

The CDR3 loop reads CASSLELAGETQYF. The CDR3, as DNA: TGTGCCAGCAGCTTGGAACTAGCCGGGGAGACCCAGTACTTC. The rearrangement uses TRBV5-4 and TRBJ2-5; D possibly corresponds to TRBD2 (6 bases). The CDR3 runs to 14 residues. CDR1 is SGHNT, CDR2 YYREEE, per germline (reference sequence). V lost 0 bases, J lost 5 bases, and 11 bases lay in between.

V is TRBV19 and J is TRBJ1-5; 8 positions match TRBD1. This CDR3 is built from 16 residues. Per the germline V gene, CDR1 is LNHDA and CDR2 is SQIVND (reference sequence). V lost 7 bases to trimming and J lost 0 bases; unmatched junction nucleotides: 8. CDR3 residues: CASTRTGQVSNQPQHF. CDR3 nucleotide sequence: TGTGCCAGTACCAGGACGGGACAGGTTAGCAATCAGCCCCAGCATTTT.

This chain connects TRBV6-5 to TRBJ1-2, with 10 positions matching TRBD1. J gave up 3 bases and V 7 bases, and 5 bases lay outside the gene matches. The CDR3 runs to 14 residues. Germline V CDR1 and CDR2: MNHEY, SVGAGI. CDR3 protein: CASTPDRGDYGYTF. The CDR3 nucleotides read TGTGCCAGCACCCCGGACAGGGGGGACTATGGCTACACCTTC.

This clone was observed a single time. V gene TRBV2 combines with J gene TRBJ1-5; 7 bases are shared with TRBD1. The CDR3 consists of 14 residues. The germline CDR1 and CDR2 sequences are SNHLY and FYNNEI. With 4 bases clipped from V and 7 bases from J, the junction kept 7 bases outside the gene matches. The CDR3 region is CASSVGQREQPQHF. CDR3 DNA sequence: TGTGCCAGCAGTGTGGGACAGAGAGAACAGCCCCAGCATTTT.

The chain links TRBV7-9 to TRBJ2-2; 8 bases fit TRBD2. Germline CDR1 reads SEHNR; CDR2 reads FQNEAQ (reference sequence). V gave up 5 bases and J gave up 6 bases; unmatched junction bases: 11. The CDR3 covers 16 residues. The CDR3 bases are TGTGCCAGCAGCGTAAGCGGGAGTGGAAGTCCCGGGGAGCTGTTTTTT. Encoded protein: CASSVSGSGSPGELFF.

The chain recombines TRBV4-1 with TRBJ2-2; the D gene is possibly TRBD2 (6 bases). Trimming cost V 4 bases and J 6 bases, with 18 bases left between them. This CDR3 comprises 16 residues. Germline CDR1 is MGHRA and CDR2 is YSYEKL. The CDR3 is CASSPQGSSGPGELFF. DNA for the CDR3: TGCGCCAGCAGCCCCCAAGGGAGTAGCGGACCCGGGGAGCTGTTTTTT.

The J gene is TRBJ2-1, the V gene TRBV6-1; the match to TRBD1 covers 7 bases. Germline CDR1 and CDR2: MNHNS and SASEGT. There are 14 residues in the CDR3. V lost 6 bases, J lost 3 bases, and 5 bases stayed unmatched. The CDR3 nucleotides are TGTGCCAGCAGAACTACAGGGGACTACAATGAGCAGTTCTTC. As protein: CASRTTGDYNEQFF.

This clone was counted a single time. The chain joins TRBV3-1 (or the pseudogene TRBV3-2) to TRBJ2-3, with 7 positions matching TRBD1. CDR3 length: 13 amino acids. Germline CDR1 is LGHDT and CDR2 is YNNKEL (reference sequence). The junction had 5 bases not matched to a gene; V was cut back by 4 bases and J by 7 bases. The CDR3 nucleotides read TGTGCCAGCAGCCTTCAGACAGGGAATACGCAGTATTTT. Amino acid sequence: CASSLQTGNTQYF.

The gene calls are TRBV28 and TRBJ1-2, with unresolved D. V shed 7 bases and J shed 3 bases, with 15 bases lying between them. The CDR3 is made up of 14 amino acids. The germline CDR1 and CDR2 sequences are MDHEN and SYDVKM. The CDR3 DNA sequence: TGTGCCAGCATCCCGGGGAGCCCCCACTATGGCTACACCTTC. Protein: CASIPGSPHYGYTF.

This clone appeared once. The J gene is TRBJ1-1, the V gene TRBV30; 12 bases are shared with TRBD1. CDR3 length equals 18 residues. The V gene's germline CDR1 is GTSNPN and CDR2 SVGIG (reference sequence). The V gene end was trimmed by 2 bases and the J gene end by 4 bases; junction bases not matched to a gene: 14. The CDR3 loop is CAWSRSPRGTGGTTEAFF. Here the CDR3 DNA reads TGTGCCTGGAGTCGTTCCCCAAGGGGGACAGGGGGCACCACTGAAGCTTTCTTT.

This clone was seen ten or more times. The V gene is TRBV7-9, the J gene TRBJ2-7; possible D gene TRBD2, 6 bases. Trimming stripped 5 bases from V and 0 bases from J, with 14 bases between. Germline V gives CDR1 SEHNR, CDR2 FQNEAQ (reference sequence). CDR3 length equals 15 residues. CDR3 in DNA: TGTGCCAGCAGCCCCCCCGGGAGCAGCTCCTACGAGCAGTACTTC. This gives the protein CASSPPGSSSYEQYF. Using reference TRBV7-9 and TRBJ2-7 for the parts outside the CDR3, the full variable domain is DTGVSQNPRHKITKRGQNVTFRCDPISEHNRLYWYRQTLGQGPEFLTYFQNEAQLEKSRLLSDRFSAERPKGSFSTLEIQRTEQGDSAMYLCASSPPGSSSYEQYFGPGTRLTVT.